This T cell receptor beta chain was sequenced for a study of shared clonotypes between healthy human individuals. Per germline, CDR1 SEHNR and CDR2 FQNEAQ (reference sequence). Trimming cost V 2 bases and J 2 bases, with 10 bases left between them. CDR3 length: 14 amino acids. Whole-study findings and limits: Richness estimates generally favored naive over memory subsets.

This clone has a count of ten or more. The antigen is unknown. Generated by immunoSEQ multiplex PCR, the TCRdb table keeps only in-frame clones and is missing some. The sample shows about 79,000 clones, under 65% of them seen only once. The gene calls are TRBV7-9 and TRBJ2-7; D not certain. Sequencing was performed on memory CD8+ T cells sorted from blood. As for subset: CD45RO+ cells pooled with CCR7-negative TemRA cells. The source of this sequence is a man younger than 45 in good health. This CDR3 reads CASSLSGEAYEQYF. Here the CDR3 DNA reads TGTGCCAGCAGCTTATCTGGCGAGGCCTACGAGCAGTACTTC.